These 2 T cell receptor beta chains were all obtained from the same sample, sequenced in a study of blood T cell repertoires in COVID-19. Some clones are missing from TCRdb's copy, which holds only in-frame ones; the method was immunoSEQ multiplex PCR. The profile shows about 150,000 clones, approximately 86% of them singletons. Sequenced sample: peripheral blood. The receptors come from a woman in her seventies with acute or convalescent COVID-19.

This clone was seen a single time. The chain uses TRBV12-3 or TRBV12-4 and TRBJ1-3, with D unclear. The CDR3 length is 13 residues. The V end was cut by 3 bases, the J end by 3 bases, with 6 bases between. The CDR3 bases are TGTGCCAGCAGTTTGTTCGGTGGAAACACCATATATTTT. This translates into CASSLFGGNTIYF.

The CDR3 coding sequence is TGTGCCAGCAGCCTTTCTGGGGCCAACGTCCTGACTTTC. Amino acids: CASSLSGANVLTF. The gene calls are TRBV2 and TRBJ2-6, with no clear D. The CDR3 is 13 residues long. V was trimmed by 6 bases and J by 1 base, leaving 4 bases between them. Germline lookup yields CDR1 SNHLY and CDR2 FYNNEI.